Following are 32 T cell receptor beta chains from one sample sequenced in a study of T cell changes during pregnancy in multiple sclerosis. Some clones are missing from TCRdb's copy, which holds only in-frame ones; the method was immunoSEQ multiplex PCR. The data contain roughly 58,000 clones, about 92% of them singletons. The source was CD8+ T cells from peripheral blood mononuclear cells, collected before pregnancy. These receptors originate from a female donor with multiple sclerosis, enrolled in a pregnancy study.

V and J are TRBV6-5 and TRBJ2-2; D gene ambiguous. Looked up from germline, CDR1 is MNHEY and CDR2 is SVGAGI. Between the trimmed V and J ends, which lost 6 bases and 8 bases, there was a span of 10 bases. This CDR3 contains 12 residues. The CDR3 loop reads CASRPPGGELFF. As DNA, the CDR3 is TGTGCCAGCAGACCCCCCGGGGGGGAGCTGTTTTTT.

The chain carries TRBV6-6 and TRBJ2-3, with D tentatively TRBD2 (6 bases). V gave up 5 bases and J gave up 2 bases, with 17 bases separating them. Germline lookup yields CDR1 MNHNY and CDR2 SVGAGI (reference sequence). The CDR3 totals 16 residues. CDR3 sequence reads: CASSTPATSLTDTQYF. CDR3 coding DNA: TGTGCCAGCAGTACCCCGGCCACTAGCCTCACAGATACGCAGTATTTT.

This clone was counted once. This rearrangement joins TRBV30 to TRBJ2-3; tentative D call: TRBD2 (5 bases). CDR3 length: 13 amino acids. Trimming stripped 0 bases from V and 14 bases from J, with 18 bases between. CDR1 and CDR2 (germline): GTSNPN, SVGIG (reference sequence). CDR3: CAWSVLGSIGPYF. Here the CDR3 DNA reads TGTGCCTGGAGTGTACTAGGATCCATCGGGCCGTATTTT.

This rearrangement joins TRBV6-6 to TRBJ2-7; 8 bases line up with TRBD1. V shed 6 bases, J shed 2 bases, and the junction held 6 bases outside the gene matches. The germline V gene has CDR1 MNHNY and CDR2 SVGAGI (reference sequence). CDR3 length: 14 residues. CDR3 protein: CASREGQVTYEQYF. The CDR3 region has the DNA TGTGCCAGCAGAGAGGGACAGGTCACCTACGAGCAGTACTTC.

The genes are TRBV6-5 and TRBJ1-2; D is perhaps TRBD1 (5 bases). The CDR3 has 10 residues. Germline V gives CDR1 MNHEY, CDR2 SVGAGI. With 10 bases removed from V and 7 bases from J, the gap between germline ends came to 10 bases. CDR3 nucleotides: TGTGCCACCAGGGCTTCTGGCTACACCTTC. Protein: CATRASGYTF.

Only one count was recorded for this clone. The CDR3 DNA follows: TGTGCCAGCTCAGCCCAGGACAGGGGAATCACCTCGGAGACCCAGTACTTC. It yields the protein CASSAQDRGITSETQYF. This chain connects TRBV18 to TRBJ2-5; 9 bases are shared with TRBD1. The germline V gene encodes CDR1 KGHSH and CDR2 LQKENI. Unmatched junction bases numbered 15, after V lost 5 bases and J lost 5 bases. The CDR3 loop spans 17 amino acids.

This chain uses TRBV5-1 with TRBJ1-1; D is possibly TRBD1 (5 bases). CDR3 size: 15 residues. The V gene lost 0 bases and the J gene lost 1 base, with 10 bases spanning the gap. Germline-derived CDR1 and CDR2 are SGHRS and YFSETQ. In DNA, the CDR3 is TGCGCCAGCAGCTTGGGGGGGGGAGGGAACACTGAAGCTTTCTTT. It encodes CASSLGGGGNTEAFF.

The V gene is TRBV7-9, the J gene TRBJ1-2; TRBD1 matches at 8 bases. Germline CDR1 is SEHNR and CDR2 is FQNEAQ (reference sequence). The CDR3 is 16 amino acids. Losses at the gene ends were 5 bases for V and 0 bases for J; bases not matched to a gene: 8. CDR3 sequence (DNA): TGTGCCAGCAGCCCCTTCGGACAGGGAACTAACTATGGCTACACCTTC. It codes for CASSPFGQGTNYGYTF.

This clone has a single count. The chain combines TRBV29-1 with TRBJ2-3, with D possibly matching TRBD2 (6 bases). The germline V and J ends were trimmed by 6 bases and 0 bases, with 13 bases remaining between them. CDR3 size: 14 residues. The germline CDR1 and CDR2 sequences are SQVTM and ANQGSEA. The CDR3 coding sequence is TGCAGCGTACTGGGCGCGGGGAGCACAGATACGCAGTATTTT. Translated, it gives CSVLGAGSTDTQYF.

This clone showed up just once. The V call is TRBV13, the J call TRBJ2-2; the match to TRBD1 covers 8 bases. V shed 5 bases and J 2 bases; nucleotides not matched to a gene: 19. The germline V gene has CDR1 PRHDT and CDR2 FYEKMQ (reference sequence). This CDR3 is 20 amino acids long. The CDR3, as DNA: TGTGCCAGCAGCCCGGATAAGGTTGGGGCAGGGGGCCCAAACACCGGGGAGCTGTTTTTT. Translated, it gives CASSPDKVGAGGPNTGELFF.

The gene calls are TRBV5-4 and TRBJ1-3; TRBD1 aligns across 7 bases. V was pared by 4 bases and J by 4 bases, with 14 bases of the junction left unmatched. CDR3 length equals 17 residues. Germline V gives CDR1 SGHNT, CDR2 YYREEE (reference sequence). CDR3 loop: CASSPVPLGTAGNTIYF. The CDR3 nucleotides read TGTGCCAGCAGCCCTGTACCCCTCGGGACAGCCGGAAACACCATATATTTT.

The V call is TRBV4-1, the J call TRBJ1-4; 9 bases fit TRBD1. The CDR3 runs 18 residues. The J segment lost 1 base and the V segment lost 6 bases, leaving 12 bases of the junction unmatched. The germline V gene encodes CDR1 MGHRA and CDR2 YSYEKL. For the CDR3, the DNA is TGCGCCAGCAGACCAACCGGGACAGGGTTCGGAACTAATGAAAAACTGTTTTTT. Translated, it gives CASRPTGTGFGTNEKLFF.

Here the CDR3 reads CAISESRGGTEAFF. CDR3 DNA: TGTGCCATCAGTGAGTCGAGGGGGGGGACTGAAGCTTTCTTT. The chain carries TRBV10-3 and TRBJ1-1, with D possibly matching TRBD1 (6 bases). The CDR3 is 14 amino acids. Germline assignment: CDR1 ENHRY and CDR2 SYGVKD. Trimming removed 0 bases at V and 5 bases at J, with 10 bases between.

The chain carries TRBV9 and TRBJ1-3; the match to TRBD1 covers 9 bases. Germline V gene lookup returns CDR1 SGDLS and CDR2 YYNGEE. This CDR3 has 18 amino acids. V trimming: 4 bases; J trimming: 0 bases; junction bases outside the gene matches: 11. The DNA for the CDR3 is TGTGCCAGCAGCCTCAGAGGGACAGGGCTAATCTCTGGAAACACCATATATTTT. Translating gives CASSLRGTGLISGNTIYF. Based on the CDR3 plus reference TRBV9 and TRBJ1-3, the full variable domain is DSGVTQTPKHLITATGQRVTLRCSPRSGDLSVYWYQQSLDQGLQFLIQYYNGEERAKGNILERFSAQQFPDLHSELNLSSLELGDSALYFCASSLRGTGLISGNTIYFGEGSWLTVV.

This chain joins TRBV4-3 and TRBJ1-1; 9 nucleotides align to TRBD1. The germline CDR1 and CDR2 sequences are LGHNA and YSLEER. Trimming removed 9 bases from V and 3 bases from J; junction bases left unmatched: 5. This CDR3 comprises 13 residues. The DNA for the CDR3 is TGCGCCAGTTCCGGGACAGGGCACACTGAAGCTTTCTTT. Translation gives CASSGTGHTEAFF.

The chain employs TRBV14 and TRBJ2-3, with TRBD1 matching 7 bases. Germline CDR1 is SGHDN and CDR2 is FVKESK. This CDR3 has 12 residues. With V trimmed by 4 bases and J by 6 bases, 1 base remained unmatched. This CDR3 is CASSRQGDTQYF. CDR3 sequence (DNA): TGTGCCAGCAGCCGACAGGGCGATACGCAGTATTTT.

This chain links TRBV7-6 with TRBJ2-2, with TRBD1 matching 7 bases. With 7 bases clipped from V and 6 bases from J, the junction kept 14 bases outside the gene matches. Germline V gives CDR1 SGHVS, CDR2 FNYEAQ. The CDR3 extends over 16 amino acids. In DNA, the CDR3 is TGTGCCAGCACCCCAACAGGGGTAGAGGTGGCCGGGGAGCTGTTTTTT. Its translation is CASTPTGVEVAGELFF.

The CDR3 region is CASSWGQSNTEAFF. The CDR3 coding sequence is TGTGCCAGTAGCTGGGGACAGTCGAACACTGAAGCTTTCTTT. This sequence joins TRBV19 and TRBJ1-1, with TRBD1 identical over 7 bases. This CDR3 region has 14 residues. The trim removed 6 bases at V and 1 base at J, leaving 5 bases unmatched. CDR1 and CDR2 from the germline V gene are LNHDA and SQIVND (reference sequence).

This clone was observed a single time. The chain joins TRBV7-9 to TRBJ1-1; TRBD1 aligns across 8 bases. V shed 5 bases, J shed 2 bases, and the junction held 13 bases outside the gene matches. The length of the CDR3 is 17 residues. The germline CDR1 and CDR2 sequences are SEHNR and FQNEAQ (reference sequence). The CDR3 DNA reads as TGTGCCAGCAGCGCAGCCCTCCGACAGGGGAGCAACACTGAAGCTTTCTTT. Its translation: CASSAALRQGSNTEAFF.

The chain is built from TRBV29-1 and TRBJ1-2, with D possibly matching TRBD1 (6 bases). V lost 6 bases and J 3 bases, leaving 14 bases between the germline ends. CDR3 length equals 13 residues. Germline V gene data show CDR1 as SQVTM and CDR2 as ANQGSEA. This chain's CDR3 is CSVARTDDYGYTF. CDR3 sequence (DNA): TGCAGCGTGGCTCGGACAGACGACTATGGCTACACCTTC.

The genes are TRBV30 and TRBJ2-7, with 7 nucleotides matching TRBD1. The CDR3 has 12 residues. The V gene's germline CDR1 is GTSNPN and CDR2 SVGIG (reference sequence). V shed 1 base and J 6 bases; nucleotides not matched to a gene: 3. The CDR3 region is CAWSEQGSEQYF. The CDR3 DNA reads as TGTGCCTGGAGTGAACAGGGGTCCGAGCAGTACTTC.

The chain carries TRBV27 and TRBJ1-1; maybe TRBD1 (6 bases). Germline CDR1 reads MNHEY; CDR2 reads SMNVEV (reference sequence). Trimming took off 0 bases at V and 3 bases at J, with 11 bases between the two ends. The CDR3 is made up of 15 amino acids. The CDR3 region has the DNA TGTGCCAGCAGTTTATCTACAGGGACGTACACTGAAGCTTTCTTT. Translating gives CASSLSTGTYTEAFF.

The chain uses TRBV29-1 and TRBJ2-1; the match to TRBD1 covers 12 bases. The CDR3 totals 17 residues. Germline CDR1 SQVTM, CDR2 ANQGSEA. V lost 7 bases, J lost 6 bases, and 16 bases stayed unmatched. The CDR3 DNA sequence: TGCAGCGCGTGGGGACAGGGGGCGATTGTTGGTGGCAATGAGCAGTTCTTC. Translation gives CSAWGQGAIVGGNEQFF.

The J gene is TRBJ2-5, the V gene TRBV7-2, with D maybe TRBD1 (5 bases). CDR1 and CDR2 (germline): SGHTA, FQGNSA. V lost 1 base and J lost 5, with 17 bases in between. The CDR3 sequence is 16 residues long. CDR3 nucleotide sequence: TGTGCCAGCAGCTTAGGAGAAATAGGGGTCGGTGAGACCCAGTACTTC. This gives the protein CASSLGEIGVGETQYF.

The rearrangement links TRBV5-4 to TRBJ2-2; unclear D gene. Trimming removed 3 bases at V and 5 bases at J, with 8 bases between. The CDR3 contains 13 residues. Germline-derived CDR1 and CDR2 are SGHNT and YYREEE (reference sequence). The CDR3 sequence is CASSSGPTGELFF. The CDR3 DNA reads TGTGCCAGCAGCTCCGGTCCTACCGGGGAGCTGTTTTTT.

The gene calls are TRBV18 and TRBJ2-1; TRBD1 matches 10 bases. The junction had 7 bases not matched to a gene; V was cut back by 3 bases and J by 8 bases. CDR1 is KGHSH, CDR2 LQKENI, per germline. This CDR3 has 15 amino acids. Written as DNA, the CDR3 is TGTGCCAGCTCACCGCGGACAGGGGGTCACGATGAGCAGTTCTTC. Translating gives CASSPRTGGHDEQFF.

The chain links TRBV2 to TRBJ2-3, with D tentatively TRBD2 (6 bases). From germline, CDR1 is SNHLY and CDR2 FYNNEI. The CDR3 consists of 15 residues. V was cut by 2 bases and J by 1 base, with 10 bases left in between. CDR3 loop: CASSEWGDRTDTQYF. The CDR3 DNA reads TGTGCCAGCAGTGAATGGGGGGATCGCACAGATACGCAGTATTTT. Combining the CDR3 with reference TRBV2 and TRBJ2-3 gives the whole variable domain EPEVTQTPSHQVTQMGQEVILRCVPISNHLYFYWYRQILGQKVEFLVSFYNNEISEKSEIFDDQFSVERPDGSNFTLKIRSTKLEDSAMYFCASSEWGDRTDTQYFGPGTRLTVL.

The chain uses TRBV15 and TRBJ2-1; D is perhaps TRBD1 (5 bases). Germline V gene sequence: CDR1 LNHNV, CDR2 YYDKDF (reference sequence). This CDR3 is 17 amino acids long. V lost 2 bases, J lost 2 bases, and 16 bases lay in between. The CDR3, as DNA: TGTGCCACCAGCAGACCTTGGGGCTTTGAAACCTACAATGAGCAGTTCTTC. As protein: CATSRPWGFETYNEQFF.

CDR3 coding DNA: TGTGCCAGCAGCTTAGGGCCTAGCGGGGGGCACTACAATGAGCAGTTCTTC. As protein: CASSLGPSGGHYNEQFF. The gene calls are TRBV13 and TRBJ2-1, with 11 bases that match TRBD2. V was pared by 0 bases and J by 3 bases, with 4 bases of the junction left unmatched. The germline CDR1 and CDR2 sequences are PRHDT and FYEKMQ (reference sequence). The CDR3 is made up of 17 amino acids.

V gene TRBV12-5 combines with J gene TRBJ2-1; a weak D match, TRBD1 (5 bases). The CDR3 spans 12 residues. Germline values: CDR1 LGHNT, CDR2 FRNRAP. The ends were cut back, 2 bases at V and 7 bases at J, with 6 bases in the middle. CDR3: CASGLRGNEQFF. The CDR3 DNA is TGTGCTAGTGGTTTGAGGGGAAATGAGCAGTTCTTC.

This CDR3 is CASSSPLQGDSSYEQYF. The CDR3 nucleotides are TGTGCCAGCAGCTCGCCTCTCCAGGGGGATAGCTCCTACGAGCAGTACTTC. The chain couples TRBV7-9 to TRBJ2-7, with 7 bases fitting TRBD1. Germline V gives CDR1 SEHNR, CDR2 FQNEAQ (reference sequence). This CDR3 is built from 17 residues. The V segment lost 4 bases and the J segment 0 bases; nucleotides outside the gene matches: 12. Supplemented by reference TRBV7-9 and TRBJ2-7, the full variable domain reads DTGVSQNPRHKITKRGQNVTFRCDPISEHNRLYWYRQTLGQGPEFLTYFQNEAQLEKSRLLSDRFSAERPKGSFSTLEIQRTEQGDSAMYLCASSSPLQGDSSYEQYFGPGTRLTVT.

This clone was counted a single time. The chain employs TRBV9 and TRBJ2-2, with D perhaps matching TRBD1 (5 bases). CDR3 length: 16 amino acids. The V gene lost 3 bases and the J gene lost 0 bases, with 12 bases spanning the gap. Germline V gene data show CDR1 as SGDLS and CDR2 as YYNGEE. The CDR3 DNA follows: TGTGCCAGCAGCGCTCTCAGACAGACGAACACCGGGGAGCTGTTTTTT. It yields the protein CASSALRQTNTGELFF.